This T cell receptor (beta chain) derives from a study of blood T cell repertoires in COVID-19. As for the study in general: Material from acute and convalescent COVID-19 was sourced from the United States, Italy and Spain. The analysed material was cDNA or gDNA that came from T cells, B-cell-depleted T cells, or PBMCs.

Source study methods: Estimated nucleated cell counts came from reference gene primer amplification. Only in-frame clones appear in the TCRdb table, and some are missing; sequencing was by immunoSEQ multiplex PCR. V and J calls and clone size follow that table, whereas D and trimming were derived from the DNA. The table shows approximately 300,000 clones, with 90% occurring only once. V was trimmed by 3 bases and J by 5 bases, leaving 17 bases between them. The CDR3 spans 15 residues. Germline V gives CDR1 SGDLS, CDR2 YYNGEE. Enrolment of Seattle patients took place during active infection, and they were followed longitudinally.

The rearrangement uses TRBV9 and TRBJ1-2; tentative D call: TRBD1 (5 bases). The clonotype comes from a woman in her 40s with COVID-19, enrolled during active disease. The specimen was peripheral blood. The CDR3 bases are TGTGCCAGCAGCGGGGGTGCGCAGGGTGCGTATGGCTACACCTTC. Amino acid sequence: CASSGGAQGAYGYTF.